The TCR beta chain described here comes from a study of cytomegalovirus exposure and HLA in healthy donors. Researchers ran the PCR with 60 Vbeta and 13 Jbeta primers. The data were produced by immunoSEQ multiplex PCR, yet TCRdb's version contains in-frame clones alone and is incomplete. Seen in this sample are approximately 200,000 clones; the ten most common clones hold less than 0.9%. Broader study findings: It was only CMV serostatus that was available as immune exposure information. The study designated about 160 TCR beta chains cytomegalovirus-associated.

As to this clone: The antigen is not known.

Trimming pared 4 bases from V and 5 bases from J, leaving 15 bases between. This CDR3 contains 14 residues. Germline CDR1 is SGDLS and CDR2 is YYNGEE. The source material was PBMCs. The source of this sequence is a boy aged 5-17 years in good health and CMV-seronegative. The chain links TRBV9 to TRBJ2-5; perhaps TRBD2 as D (6 bases). The CDR3 loop is CASSSGLSSETQYF. In nucleotides, the CDR3 is TGTGCCAGCAGCTCGGGACTTAGCAGCGAGACCCAGTACTTC.